The 16 T cell receptor beta chains below all came from one sample that was sequenced in a study of response to subunit inactivated influenza vaccine. One entry per CDR3 protein results from TCRdb running MiXCR on the RT-PCR reads. Counted here are about 570,000 distinct CDR3 sequences, around 11% occurring once; the ten biggest clones make up approximately 11%. These data also formed part of another study, on T cells expressing NK-cell markers. That work states: Making the TCR beta cDNA relied on 5'RACE template switching with UMIs.

The source material was PBMCs from blood, sampled on the day of vaccination. The receptors derive from a man aged 50-59 years who received an inactivated influenza vaccine.

J is TRBJ1-5 and V is TRBV12-3 or TRBV12-4; no firm D call. V lost 6 bases and J 0 bases, leaving 6 bases between the germline ends. The CDR3 runs 13 residues. The CDR3 DNA reads as TGTGCCAGCAGATGGCATAGCAATCAGCCCCAGCATTTT. This encodes CASRWHSNQPQHF.

This clonotype has at least ten counts. This chain links TRBV3-1 with TRBJ2-1, with D perhaps matching TRBD2 (6 bases). The CDR3 consists of 16 residues. The ends were cut back, 1 base at V and 4 bases at J, with 14 bases in the middle. Per germline, CDR1 LGHDT and CDR2 YNNKEL (reference sequence). CDR3 DNA: TGTGCCAGCAGCCAAGCAACTGGGGCGGGGTACAATGAGCAGTTCTTC. It encodes CASSQATGAGYNEQFF.

This sequence joins TRBV20-1 and TRBJ2-3; 8 bases are shared with TRBD1. CDR3 length: 15 amino acids. Looked up from germline, CDR1 is DFQATT and CDR2 is SNEGSKA (reference sequence). After removal of 2 bases from V and 4 bases from J, the junction contained 8 bases not matched to a gene. The CDR3 bases are TGCAGTGCTAGAATCTGGACAGGGACAGCAGATACGCAGTATTTT. Amino acids: CSARIWTGTADTQYF.

This clonotype appeared a few times. The gene calls are TRBV15 and TRBJ1-5; possibly TRBD1 for D (6 bases). Germline-derived CDR1 and CDR2 are LNHNV and YYDKDF (reference sequence). Deletions cut 0 bases from V and 4 bases from J, with 22 bases between. The CDR3 length is 19 residues. CDR3 coding DNA: TGTGCCACCAGCAGAGATCATCTTCCCGGCAGGGGAAGAAATCAGCCCCAGCATTTT. Translating it yields CATSRDHLPGRGRNQPQHF.

The V call is TRBV3-1, the J call TRBJ2-5, with TRBD2 matching 13 bases. There are 18 residues in the CDR3. V was pared by 3 bases and J by 5 bases, with 12 bases of the junction left unmatched. Germline V gene data show CDR1 as LGHDT and CDR2 as YNNKEL (reference sequence). CDR3 sequence: CASSHAIGLAGDRETQYF. The CDR3 coding sequence is TGTGCCAGCAGCCACGCCATTGGACTAGCGGGAGACAGGGAGACCCAGTACTTC.

In this sample, this clonotype turned up a few times. V gene TRBV5-1 combines with J gene TRBJ2-1; the D gene is possibly TRBD1 (6 bases). Trimming removed 4 bases at V and 8 bases at J, with 13 bases between. This CDR3 contains 13 residues. Germline CDR1 SGHRS, CDR2 YFSETQ. The CDR3 loop reads CASSRGTGDEQFF. The CDR3 region has the DNA TGCGCCAGCAGCAGGGGGACGGGCGATGAGCAGTTCTTC.

V is TRBV6-1 and J is TRBJ2-2; D remains ambiguous. In germline, CDR1 is MNHNS, CDR2 SASEGT. Trimming left V 7 bases short and J 7 bases short, with 13 bases between. The CDR3 is 13 amino acids. The CDR3 region has the DNA TGTGCCAGCACTCGGGCCCTAGGCGGGGAGCTGTTTTTT. Its protein product is CASTRALGGELFF.

This sequence joins TRBV12-3 or TRBV12-4 and TRBJ1-1, with TRBD1 matching 9 bases. The CDR3 runs 14 residues. With 4 bases clipped from V and 4 bases from J, the junction kept 4 bases outside the gene matches. CDR3 sequence reads: CASSSGTGPTEAFF. CDR3 DNA sequence: TGTGCCAGCAGTTCAGGGACAGGGCCCACTGAAGCTTTCTTT.

The V and J genes are TRBV7-2 and TRBJ2-7; the match to TRBD2 covers 7 bases. Losses at the gene ends were 3 bases for V and 12 bases for J; bases not matched to a gene: 11. Germline V gene sequence: CDR1 SGHTA, CDR2 FQGNSA. The CDR3 runs to 13 residues. This chain's CDR3 is CASSFVAGDPRYF. The CDR3 DNA reads TGTGCCAGCAGCTTCGTGGCGGGGGACCCCCGGTACTTC.

This rearrangement joins TRBV2 to TRBJ2-7; D may be TRBD1 or TRBD2 (5 bases each). The CDR3 runs to 12 residues. The germline V gene has CDR1 SNHLY and CDR2 FYNNEI. Trimming shortened V by 6 bases and J by 10 bases, and 16 bases separated the two germline ends. The CDR3 protein is CASSRDLGDQYF. The CDR3 region has the DNA TGTGCCAGCAGCCGGGACCTGGGAGATCAGTACTTC.

This clonotype has only a few counts. The chain combines TRBV11-2 with TRBJ1-5; D is unresolved. Germline V CDR1 and CDR2: SGHAT, FQNNGV. The CDR3 is 13 residues long. V was clipped by 3 bases and J by 7 bases, with 10 bases between them. The CDR3 nucleotides read TGTGCCAGCAGCTTTGGTAGAGGGCAGCCCCAGCATTTT. Protein product: CASSFGRGQPQHF.

V gene TRBV12-3 or TRBV12-4 combines with J gene TRBJ2-4; tentative D call: TRBD2 (6 bases). The CDR3 totals 15 residues. The V gene lost 9 bases and the J gene lost 0 bases, with 15 bases spanning the gap. The CDR3 DNA is TGTGCCAGTGGGTTAGGCGGGGTAGCCAAAAACATTCAGTACTTC. Translation: CASGLGGVAKNIQYF.

This clonotype was counted a few times. The V and J genes are TRBV12-3 or TRBV12-4 and TRBJ1-5; D is unclear. This CDR3 spans 15 amino acids. V lost 6 bases, J lost 4 bases, and 16 bases lay in between. The CDR3 coding sequence is TGTGCCAGCAGCTCCTTAGGCGGGGTAAATCAGCCCCAGCATTTT. It encodes CASSSLGGVNQPQHF.

V gene TRBV5-6 combines with J gene TRBJ1-5; no clear D. Germline values: CDR1 SGHDT, CDR2 YYEEEE. Trimming took 0 bases from V and 0 from J, leaving 10 bases between them. The CDR3 runs to 16 residues. The CDR3 protein is CASSLGSSYSNQPQHF. The CDR3 nucleotides read TGTGCCAGCAGCTTGGGCAGTTCTTATAGCAATCAGCCCCAGCATTTT.

This clonotype was counted only a few times. The chain is built from TRBV12-3 or TRBV12-4 and TRBJ1-1, with a possible D match to TRBD1 (6 bases). CDR3 length equals 14 residues. The V gene lost 6 bases and the J gene lost 4 bases, with 15 bases spanning the gap. CDR3 nucleotides: TGTGCCAGCAGCCCCGGGACATTGGGCACTGAAGCTTTCTTT. Protein sequence: CASSPGTLGTEAFF.

The sample holds many counts of this clonotype. CDR3 coding DNA: TGTGCCAGCAGCGTAGCAGCGGGAGGGCCCTCAGATACGCAGTATTTT. It codes for CASSVAAGGPSDTQYF. The rearrangement joins TRBV9 to TRBJ2-3; 10 nucleotides match TRBD2. This CDR3 region has 16 residues. Looked up from germline, CDR1 is SGDLS and CDR2 is YYNGEE. Trimming cost V 0 bases and J 4 bases; bases outside gene matches: 5.